This T cell receptor beta chain appears in the sequencing data of a study of blood T cells in healthy people across ages (dated by TCRdb to the mid-2010s). For the wider study: In model experiments, template switching captured about one uniquely barcoded TCR beta cDNA molecule for every two T cells. Donors were grouped into four age groups: young (average approximately 16 years), middle-aged (39), aged (about 60) and long-lived (just over 80). Donors of different ages were randomly distributed across sequencing lanes to avoid experimental bias. The study measured age-related changes in TCR beta repertoire diversity using deep sequencing normalized with unique cDNA molecular identifiers. Two additional independent replicas of 1 million unique cDNA reads from the same blood draw were analyzed for two donors (one aged 18 to 30 and one aged 80 or older).

Concerning this clonotype itself: It lacks a known antigen. Base-call qualities are not available, and no considerably larger clone is one nucleotide away.

Overall study outcomes, separate from this receptor: Compared with the aged group, the long-lived group had more naive CD4+ T cells, fewer expanded clones and increased TCR diversity, a pattern suggesting age selection. As age increased, observed TCR beta diversity per million T cells dropped in a roughly linear way, and a significant reduction was already evident by age 40. Estimates of total diversity from one million sequenced T cells were regarded as lower bounds and underestimates. Since profiling was done on bulk unsorted PBMCs, naive and antigen-experienced compartments could not be conclusively compared. Because donor CMV infection status was unknown, age-related changes in expanded clonotypes were potentially confounded. The percentage of naive T cells measured by flow cytometry correlated strongly with observed TCR beta diversity.

V is cut back by 3 bases and J by 0 bases, with 7 bases in the junction unmatched. From cysteine to phenylalanine, the CDR3 is 17 amino acids long. Only the CDR3 part of the read is kept: 51 bases, read in frame from the first base. Sequences SEHNR (CDR1) and FQNEAQ (CDR2) are obtained from the germline V gene (reference sequence). Library preparation used 5' RACE. A second PCR of roughly 7 to 12 cycles was run with a J-beta primer mix and a sample-barcoded 5' primer. A unique molecular identifier was introduced onto each TCR beta cDNA molecule by a template-switch 5' adaptor carrying 12 random nucleotides. Each sample yielded at least 3 million CDR3-containing paired-end reads. First-strand cDNA synthesis was performed from all RNA using the Mint cDNA synthesis kit, with priming by a TRBC-specific oligonucleotide. Following uracil-DNA glycosylase treatment, all cDNA underwent a first 18-cycle PCR with the universal primers M1SS and BC2_uni_R. The source study handled its data this way. For normalization, 1 million high-quality reads were randomly selected from each sample, with every read carrying a distinct molecular identifier. Reads with shared molecular identifiers were discarded instead of being binned into consensus sequences. MiTCR, set to a Q25 quality threshold and the strictest error-elimination algorithm, was used for CDR3 identification, clonotype clustering and error correction. Lower-bound total TCR beta diversity was estimated with a nonparametric unseen species model using Euler transformation. TCRdb trimmed the raw reads at Q25, called clones with MiXCR and kept productive beta chains. When rows share a CDR3 protein, they turn into one entry using the most common DNA and genes. The V and J calls come from TCRdb's annotation, not from the publication. A total of around 1,900,000 distinct CDR3 sequences appear in this sample, 35% to 50% of them only once. About 23% of the sample rests with the top ten.

The donors were roughly 38 Caucasian individuals from Russia, aged about 6 to 100 years, who were systemically healthy. Approximately 9.3 milliliters of peripheral blood were drawn from each donor into EDTA-treated Vacutainer tubes. PBMCs were isolated by Ficoll-Paque density-gradient centrifugation, with at least 6 million obtained per sample. Trizol reagent was used to extract total RNA from PBMCs, with at least 5 micrograms per sample. Naive CD45RAhigh/CD27high T cell percentages were measured by flow cytometry on a PBMC aliquot from every donor. Sequenced sample: blood. This clonotype originated in a human donor in good health. Recombination linked TRBV7-9 to TRBJ2-1, with 8 bases matching TRBD2. The CDR3 in this case is CASSFTRRGASYNEQFF. Here is the DNA: TGTGCCAGCAGCTTTACGAGGCGGGGGGCCTCCTACAATGAGCAGTTCTTC.